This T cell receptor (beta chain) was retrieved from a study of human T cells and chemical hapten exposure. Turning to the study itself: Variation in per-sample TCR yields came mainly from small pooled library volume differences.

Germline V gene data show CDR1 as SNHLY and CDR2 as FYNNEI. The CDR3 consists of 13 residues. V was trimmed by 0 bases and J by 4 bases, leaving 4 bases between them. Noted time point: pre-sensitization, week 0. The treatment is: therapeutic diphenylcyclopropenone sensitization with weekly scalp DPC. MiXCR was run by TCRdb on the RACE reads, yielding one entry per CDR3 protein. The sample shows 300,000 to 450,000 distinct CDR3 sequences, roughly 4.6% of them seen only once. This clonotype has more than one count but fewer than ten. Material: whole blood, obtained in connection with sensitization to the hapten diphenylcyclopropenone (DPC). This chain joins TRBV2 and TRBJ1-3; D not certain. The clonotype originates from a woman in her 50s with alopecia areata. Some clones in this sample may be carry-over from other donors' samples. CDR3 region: CASSEAGGNTIYF. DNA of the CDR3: TGTGCCAGCAGTGAAGCAGGGGGAAACACCATATATTTT.